The 10 T cell receptor beta chains reported below all come from one sample, sequenced in a study of Ad26.COV2.S vaccination and SARS-CoV-2 variants (dated by TCRdb to the early 2020s). The treatment or condition label corresponds to: about 20 received Ad26.COV2.S at low or high dose, single or two shots; about 5 received placebo; per-sample allocation not given. Repertoires of vaccine and placebo recipients were sequenced from samples taken on day 63 after the first injection. Preparation of the library involved the immunoSEQ multiplex PCR assay. Here the immuneACCESS table is served through TCRdb, limited to in-frame sequences with V and J called. Missing clones are a known gap in these copies; in checked studies unresolved V genes cover under half, and the rest lacks a known reason. For this sample the table gives roughly 500,000 clones, of which roughly 87% were detected only once. In total, the top ten clones hold around 2.6% of the sample.

Specimen: peripheral blood, collected in a trial of Ad26.COV2.S vaccine versus placebo. Every receptor here comes from a person between 18 and 59 years old who received the Ad26.COV2.S COVID-19 vaccine or a placebo.

This clone was detected only once. The chain carries TRBV5-4 and TRBJ2-7, with D possibly matching TRBD1 (6 bases). CDR1 and CDR2 (germline): SGHNT, YYREEE (reference sequence). This CDR3 region has 13 residues. Trimming took 4 bases from V and 3 from J, leaving 11 bases between them. The CDR3 sequence is CASSQGTYYEQYF. The CDR3 region has the DNA TGTGCCAGCAGCCAGGGGACCTACTACGAGCAGTACTTC.

V gene TRBV18 combines with J gene TRBJ1-1; 7 bases map to TRBD1. The junction had 10 bases not matched to a gene; V was cut back by 6 bases and J by 3 bases. Germline lookup yields CDR1 KGHSH and CDR2 LQKENI. The CDR3 has 15 amino acids. This CDR3 reads CASSAGVQGYTEAFF. CDR3 coding DNA: TGTGCCAGCTCCGCTGGGGTACAGGGGTACACTGAAGCTTTCTTT.

This chain connects TRBV7-9 to TRBJ2-3, with D tentatively TRBD1 or TRBD2 (6 bases each). The CDR3 extends over 15 amino acids. V dropped 5 bases and J dropped 4 bases, with 16 bases sitting between them. Looked up from germline, CDR1 is SEHNR and CDR2 is FQNEAQ (reference sequence). CDR3 region: CASSAKLGGPDTQYF. The DNA of the CDR3 is TGTGCCAGCAGCGCGAAATTGGGGGGCCCAGATACGCAGTATTTT.

The chain links TRBV13 to TRBJ2-1; D is possibly TRBD1 (5 bases). Germline assignment: CDR1 PRHDT and CDR2 FYEKMQ (reference sequence). This CDR3 is 14 amino acids long. The V end was cut by 3 bases, the J end by 0 bases, with 6 bases between. The DNA for the CDR3 is TGTGCCAGCAGCTTTAGGGGCTCCTACAATGAGCAGTTCTTC. Translating it yields CASSFRGSYNEQFF.

The chain's CDR3 is CASSSGVANSPLHF. The CDR3 coding sequence is TGTGCCAGCAGCTCAGGGGTGGCGAATTCACCCCTCCACTTT. The V and J genes are TRBV11-3 and TRBJ1-6; TRBD1 might be the D (6 bases). The CDR3 is 14 amino acids. In germline, CDR1 is SGHNT, CDR2 YENEEA. Trimming left V 4 bases short and J 7 bases short, with 11 bases between. The whole variable domain, filled in from reference TRBV11-3 and TRBJ1-6, reads EAGVVQSPRYKIIEKKQPVAFWCNPISGHNTLYWYLQNLGQGPELLIRYENEEAVDDSQLPKDRFSAERLKGVDSTLKIQPAELGDSAVYLCASSSGVANSPLHFGNGTRLTVT.

The chain links TRBV20-1 to TRBJ2-7, with 8 nucleotides matching TRBD1. Germline V lookup: CDR1 DFQATT, CDR2 SNEGSKA (reference sequence). The V gene end was trimmed by 4 bases and the J gene end by 5 bases; junction bases not matched to a gene: 1. This CDR3 has 11 amino acids. CDR3 loop: CSATDRDEQYV. CDR3 sequence (DNA): TGCAGTGCTACGGACAGGGACGAGCAGTACGTC.

The chain couples TRBV28 to TRBJ2-7; 9 nucleotides agree with TRBD1. The CDR3 is 15 amino acids. V trimming: 4 bases; J trimming: 5 bases; junction bases outside the gene matches: 9. Germline V gene sequence: CDR1 MDHEN, CDR2 SYDVKM. The CDR3 sequence: CASSSPGTGSHEQYF. The DNA for the CDR3 is TGTGCCAGCAGTTCGCCCGGGACAGGGTCACACGAGCAGTACTTC.

The chain has TRBV4-3 and TRBJ2-1; TRBD2 matches at 7 bases. The trim removed 3 bases at V and 1 base at J, leaving 6 bases unmatched. The CDR3 is 16 amino acids. Germline assignment: CDR1 LGHNA and CDR2 YSLEER. CDR3 residues: CASSHKREWSYNEQFF. CDR3 nucleotides: TGCGCCAGCAGCCACAAGCGGGAATGGTCCTACAATGAGCAGTTCTTC.

The chain is built from TRBV7-2 and TRBJ2-3; D not resolved. CDR3 length: 15 residues. In germline, CDR1 is SGHTA, CDR2 FQGNSA. The V end was cut by 2 bases, the J end by 2 bases, with 11 bases between. CDR3 protein: CASSLRPAYTDTQYF. CDR3 nucleotide sequence: TGTGCCAGCAGCTTACGACCCGCTTACACAGATACGCAGTATTTT. The whole variable domain, filled in from reference TRBV7-2 and TRBJ2-3, reads GAGVSQSPSNKVTEKGKDVELRCDPISGHTALYWYRQSLGQGLEFLIYFQGNSAPDKSGLPSDRFSAERTGGSVSTLTIQRTQQEDSAVYLCASSLRPAYTDTQYFGPGTRLTVL.

The chain has TRBV29-1 and TRBJ2-1; D unclear. The CDR3 totals 11 residues. From germline, CDR1 is SQVTM and CDR2 ANQGSEA. The V end lost 3 bases, the J end lost 4 bases, and 4 bases lay between the germline ends. The CDR3 reads CSVEGYNEQFF. Written as DNA, the CDR3 is TGCAGCGTTGAGGGGTACAATGAGCAGTTCTTC.